This T cell receptor (beta chain) was identified during a study of CD8 T cells in Susac syndrome. Random hexamers were used to reverse transcribe an amount of roughly 0.45 to 1 ug RNA. Multiplex immunoSEQ PCR targeted 54 Vbeta and 13 Jbeta TCR beta segments. From the immunoSEQ multiplex PCR reads, TCRdb called clonotypes with MiXCR, one entry per CDR3 protein. The sample lists 200,000 to 250,000 distinct CDR3 sequences, about 94% occurring once. Whole-study findings and limits: It was acknowledged by the study that relatively few individuals were included in its TCR sequencing and HLA analysis.

Notes on this clonotype: As yet, its antigen is unknown.

Sequencing of TCR beta covered CD8+ and CD4+ T cells obtained from blood. V dropped 3 bases and J dropped 8 bases, with 10 bases sitting between them. This CDR3 comprises 12 residues. The germline CDR1 and CDR2 sequences are DFQATT and SNEGSKA (reference sequence). The genes are TRBV20-1 and TRBJ1-4; D unclear. This TCR was recovered from a human donor with multiple sclerosis. The sample was CD8+ T cells from PBMCs. The CDR3 is CSARDPWEKLFF. The CDR3 region has the DNA TGCAGTGCTAGGGATCCGTGGGAAAAACTGTTTTTT.